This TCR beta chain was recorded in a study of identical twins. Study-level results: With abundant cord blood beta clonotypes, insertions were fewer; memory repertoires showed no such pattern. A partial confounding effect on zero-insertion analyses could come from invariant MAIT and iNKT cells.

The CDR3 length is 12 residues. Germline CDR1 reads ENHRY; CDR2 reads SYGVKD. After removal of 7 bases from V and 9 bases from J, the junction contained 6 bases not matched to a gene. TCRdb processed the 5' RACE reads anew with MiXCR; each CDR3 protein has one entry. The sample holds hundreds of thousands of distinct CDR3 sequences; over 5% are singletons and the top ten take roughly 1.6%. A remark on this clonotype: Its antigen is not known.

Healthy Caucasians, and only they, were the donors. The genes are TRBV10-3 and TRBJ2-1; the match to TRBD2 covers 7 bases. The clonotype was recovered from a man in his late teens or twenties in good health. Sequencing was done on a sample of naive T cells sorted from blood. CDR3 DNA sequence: TGTGCCATCATCGGAGCGGGGAGTGAGCAGTTCTTC. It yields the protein CAIIGAGSEQFF.